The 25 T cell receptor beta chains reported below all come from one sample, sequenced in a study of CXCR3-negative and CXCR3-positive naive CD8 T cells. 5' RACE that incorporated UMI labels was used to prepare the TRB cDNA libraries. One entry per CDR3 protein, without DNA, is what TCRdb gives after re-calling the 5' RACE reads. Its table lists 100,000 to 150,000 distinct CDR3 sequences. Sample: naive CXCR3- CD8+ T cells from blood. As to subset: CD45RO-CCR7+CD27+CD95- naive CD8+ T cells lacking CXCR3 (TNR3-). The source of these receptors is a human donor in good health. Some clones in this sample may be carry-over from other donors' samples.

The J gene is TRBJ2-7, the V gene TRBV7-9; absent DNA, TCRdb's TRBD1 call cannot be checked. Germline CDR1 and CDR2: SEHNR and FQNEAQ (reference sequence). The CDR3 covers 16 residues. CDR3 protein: CASSMPRDNLRDEQYF.

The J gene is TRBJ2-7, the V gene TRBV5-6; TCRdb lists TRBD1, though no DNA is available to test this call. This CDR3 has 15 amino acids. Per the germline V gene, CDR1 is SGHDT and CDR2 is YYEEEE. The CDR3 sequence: CASSGGVDTDYEQYF.

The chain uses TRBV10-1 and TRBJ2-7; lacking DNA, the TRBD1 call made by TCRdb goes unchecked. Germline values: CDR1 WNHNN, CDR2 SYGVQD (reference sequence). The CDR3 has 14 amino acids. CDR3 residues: CASSESPWGTEQYF.

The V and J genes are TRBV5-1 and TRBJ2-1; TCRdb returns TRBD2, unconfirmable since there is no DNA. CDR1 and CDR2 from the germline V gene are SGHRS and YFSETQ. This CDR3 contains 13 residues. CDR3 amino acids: CASSQDFDNEQFF.

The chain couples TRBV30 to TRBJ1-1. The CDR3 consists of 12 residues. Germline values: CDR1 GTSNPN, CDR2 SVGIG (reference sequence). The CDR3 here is CAWSLGNTEAFF.

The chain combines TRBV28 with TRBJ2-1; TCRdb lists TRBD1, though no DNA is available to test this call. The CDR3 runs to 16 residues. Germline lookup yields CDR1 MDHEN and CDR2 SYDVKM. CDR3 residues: CASSLEADEGHNEQFF.

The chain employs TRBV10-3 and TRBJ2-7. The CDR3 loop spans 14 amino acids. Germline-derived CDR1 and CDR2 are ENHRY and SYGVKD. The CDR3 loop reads CAISELYSSYEQYF.

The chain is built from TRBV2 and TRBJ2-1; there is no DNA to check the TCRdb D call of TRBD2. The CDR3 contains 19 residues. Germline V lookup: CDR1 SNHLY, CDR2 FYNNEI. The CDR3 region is CASSEALLQLAGVGNEQFF.

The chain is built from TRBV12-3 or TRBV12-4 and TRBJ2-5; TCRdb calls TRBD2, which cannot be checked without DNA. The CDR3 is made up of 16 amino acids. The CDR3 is CASSLASGNPQETQYF.

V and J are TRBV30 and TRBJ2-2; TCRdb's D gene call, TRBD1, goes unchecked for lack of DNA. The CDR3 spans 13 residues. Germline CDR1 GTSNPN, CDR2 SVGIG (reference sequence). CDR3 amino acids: CAWAPTPTGELFF. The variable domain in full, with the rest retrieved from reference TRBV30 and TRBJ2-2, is SQTIHQWPATLVQPVGSPLSLECTVEGTSNPNLYWYRQAAGRGLQLLFYSVGIGQISSEVPQNLSASRPQDRQFILSSKKLLLSDSGFYLCAWAPTPTGELFFGEGSRLTVL.

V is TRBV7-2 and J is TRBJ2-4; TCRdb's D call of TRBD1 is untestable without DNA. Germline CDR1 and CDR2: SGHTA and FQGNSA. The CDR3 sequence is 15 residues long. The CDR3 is CASSARDNLPNIQYF. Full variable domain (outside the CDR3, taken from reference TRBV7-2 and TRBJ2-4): GAGVSQSPSNKVTEKGKDVELRCDPISGHTALYWYRQSLGQGLEFLIYFQGNSAPDKSGLPSDRFSAERTGGSVSTLTIQRTQQEDSAVYLCASSARDNLPNIQYFGAGTRLSVL.

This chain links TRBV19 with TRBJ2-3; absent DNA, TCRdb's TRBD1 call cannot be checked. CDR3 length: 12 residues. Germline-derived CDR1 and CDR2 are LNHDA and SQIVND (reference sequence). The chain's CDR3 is CASSPPGDTQYF. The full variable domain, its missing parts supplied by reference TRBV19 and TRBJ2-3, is DGGITQSPKYLFRKEGQNVTLSCEQNLNHDAMYWYRQDPGQGLRLIYYSQIVNDFQKGDIAEGYSVSREKKESFPLTVTSAQKNPTAFYLCASSPPGDTQYFGPGTRLTVL.

The CDR3 sequence is CASSDMNEQYF. The chain has TRBV10-2 and TRBJ2-7. Germline assignment: CDR1 WSHSY and CDR2 SAAADI. The CDR3 is 11 amino acids.

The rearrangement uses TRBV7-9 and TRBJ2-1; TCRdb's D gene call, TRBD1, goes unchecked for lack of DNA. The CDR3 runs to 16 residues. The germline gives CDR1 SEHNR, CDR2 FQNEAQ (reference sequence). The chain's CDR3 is CASSYKGTGGRNEQFF.

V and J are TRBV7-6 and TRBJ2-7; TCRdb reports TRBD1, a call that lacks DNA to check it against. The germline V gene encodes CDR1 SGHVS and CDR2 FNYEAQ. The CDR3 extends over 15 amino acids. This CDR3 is CASSLAPGQTYEQYF.

The CDR3 loop is CASSLSLAGAYNEQFF. The rearrangement joins TRBV7-9 to TRBJ2-1. The V gene's germline CDR1 is SEHNR and CDR2 FQNEAQ (reference sequence). The CDR3 extends over 16 amino acids.

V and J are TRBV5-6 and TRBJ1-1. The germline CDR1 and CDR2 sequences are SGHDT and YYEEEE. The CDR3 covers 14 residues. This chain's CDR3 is CASSLRRINTEAFF.

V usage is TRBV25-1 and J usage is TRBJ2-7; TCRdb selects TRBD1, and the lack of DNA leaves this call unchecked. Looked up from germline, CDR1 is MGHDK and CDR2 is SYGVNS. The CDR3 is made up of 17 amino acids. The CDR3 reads CASSEFGSGTETYEQYF.

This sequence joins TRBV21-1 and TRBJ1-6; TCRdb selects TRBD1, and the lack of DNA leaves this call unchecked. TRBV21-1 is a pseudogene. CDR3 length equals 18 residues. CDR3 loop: CASNCRDQRGSYNSPLHF.

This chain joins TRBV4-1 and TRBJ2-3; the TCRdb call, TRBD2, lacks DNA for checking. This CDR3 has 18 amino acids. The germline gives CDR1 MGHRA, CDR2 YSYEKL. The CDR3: CASSQEGGLAVITDTQYF.

The CDR3 loop reads CASSMGSIQPQHF. The V gene is TRBV19, the J gene TRBJ1-5. CDR1 is LNHDA, CDR2 SQIVND, per germline (reference sequence). This CDR3 has 13 amino acids.

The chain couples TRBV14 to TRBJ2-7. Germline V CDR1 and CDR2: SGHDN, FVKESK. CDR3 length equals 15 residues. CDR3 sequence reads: CASSQDMDSSYEQYF.

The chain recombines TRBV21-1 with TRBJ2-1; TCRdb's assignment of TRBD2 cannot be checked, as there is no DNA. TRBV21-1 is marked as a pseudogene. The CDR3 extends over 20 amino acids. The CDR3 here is CASSRGTSGLERESYNEQFF.

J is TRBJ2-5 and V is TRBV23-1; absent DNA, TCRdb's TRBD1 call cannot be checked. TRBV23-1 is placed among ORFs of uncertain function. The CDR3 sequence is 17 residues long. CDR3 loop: CASSPRRQGWGQETQYF.

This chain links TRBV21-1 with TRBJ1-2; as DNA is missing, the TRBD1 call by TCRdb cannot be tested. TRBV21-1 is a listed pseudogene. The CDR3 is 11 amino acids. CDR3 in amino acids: CAGGGLYGYTF.